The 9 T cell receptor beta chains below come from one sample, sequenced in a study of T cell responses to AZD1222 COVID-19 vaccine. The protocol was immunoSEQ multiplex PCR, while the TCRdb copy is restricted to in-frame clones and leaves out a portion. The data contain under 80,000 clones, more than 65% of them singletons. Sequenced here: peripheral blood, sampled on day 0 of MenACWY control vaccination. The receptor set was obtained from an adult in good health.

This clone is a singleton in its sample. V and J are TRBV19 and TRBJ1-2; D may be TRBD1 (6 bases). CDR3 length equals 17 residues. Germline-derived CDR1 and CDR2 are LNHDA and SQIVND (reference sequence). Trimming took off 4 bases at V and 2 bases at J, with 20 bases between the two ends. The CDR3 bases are TGTGCCAGTAGTAACTCACCAACAGGGAGAGGGAACTATGGCTACACCTTC. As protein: CASSNSPTGRGNYGYTF.

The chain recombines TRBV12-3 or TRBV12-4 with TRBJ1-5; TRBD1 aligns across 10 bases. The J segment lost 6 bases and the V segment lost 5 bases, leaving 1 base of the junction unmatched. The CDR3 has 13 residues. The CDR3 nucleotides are TGTGCCAGCAGTGGGGACAGGGGTCAGCCCCAGCATTTT. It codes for CASSGDRGQPQHF.

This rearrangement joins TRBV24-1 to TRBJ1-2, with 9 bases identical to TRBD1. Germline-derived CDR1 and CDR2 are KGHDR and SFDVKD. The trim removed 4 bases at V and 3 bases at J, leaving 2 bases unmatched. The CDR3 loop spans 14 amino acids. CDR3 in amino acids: CATSEGDRDYGYTF. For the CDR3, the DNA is TGTGCCACCAGTGAGGGGGACAGGGACTATGGCTACACCTTC.

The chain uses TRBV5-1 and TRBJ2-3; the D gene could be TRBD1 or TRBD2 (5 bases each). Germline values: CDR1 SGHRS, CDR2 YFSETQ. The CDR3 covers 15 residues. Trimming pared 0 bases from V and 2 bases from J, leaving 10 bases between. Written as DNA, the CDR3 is TGCGCCAGCAGCTTGGCACGGGGCCCCACAGATACGCAGTATTTT. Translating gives CASSLARGPTDTQYF.

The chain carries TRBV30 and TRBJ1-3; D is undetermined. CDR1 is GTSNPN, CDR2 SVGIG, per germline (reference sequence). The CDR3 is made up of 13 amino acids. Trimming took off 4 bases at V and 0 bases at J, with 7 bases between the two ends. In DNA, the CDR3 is TGTGCCTGGAATTTAAACTCTGGAAACACCATATATTTT. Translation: CAWNLNSGNTIYF.

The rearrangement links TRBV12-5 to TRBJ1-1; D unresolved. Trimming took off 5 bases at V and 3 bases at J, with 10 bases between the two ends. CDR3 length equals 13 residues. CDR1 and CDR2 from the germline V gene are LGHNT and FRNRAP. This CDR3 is CASGLTPDTEAFF. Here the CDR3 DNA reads TGTGCTAGTGGTCTGACGCCCGACACTGAAGCTTTCTTT.

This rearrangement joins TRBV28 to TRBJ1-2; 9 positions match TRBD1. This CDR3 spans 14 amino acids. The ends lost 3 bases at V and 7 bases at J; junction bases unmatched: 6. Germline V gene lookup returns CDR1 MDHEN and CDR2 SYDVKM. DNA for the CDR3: TGTGCCAGCAGTTTGCGGGACAGGGACGCTGGCTACACCTTC. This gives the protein CASSLRDRDAGYTF.

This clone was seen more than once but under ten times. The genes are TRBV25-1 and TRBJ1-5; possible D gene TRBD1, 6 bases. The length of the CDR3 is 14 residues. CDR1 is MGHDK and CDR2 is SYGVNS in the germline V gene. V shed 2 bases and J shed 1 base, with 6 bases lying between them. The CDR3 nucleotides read TGTGCCAGCAGTGAAGGGGGCAGCAATCAGCCCCAGCATTTT. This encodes CASSEGGSNQPQHF.

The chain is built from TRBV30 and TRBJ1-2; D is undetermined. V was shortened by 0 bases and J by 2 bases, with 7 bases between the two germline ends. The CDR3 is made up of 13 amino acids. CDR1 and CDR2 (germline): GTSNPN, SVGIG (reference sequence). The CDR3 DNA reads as TGTGCCTGGAGTGTAGGAGAAAACTATGGCTACACCTTC. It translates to CAWSVGENYGYTF.